The 8 T cell receptor beta chains listed next were all sequenced from one sample in a study of blood T cell repertoires in COVID-19. Only in-frame clones appear in the TCRdb table, and some are missing; sequencing was by immunoSEQ multiplex PCR. The sample yields about 180,000 clones, 80% seen once. The material sequenced was PBMCs or T cells enriched from blood (not recorded which). The receptors originated from a man aged 55 to 70 who had been exposed to COVID-19.

This chain connects TRBV9 to TRBJ2-3; 13 nucleotides agree with TRBD2. Trimming removed 3 bases from V and 0 bases from J; junction bases left unmatched: 16. CDR3 size: 21 residues. From germline, CDR1 is SGDLS and CDR2 YYNGEE. CDR3 in DNA: TGTGCCAGCAGCGGACGACCAAGGACTAGCGGGAGCTCCTCGAGCACAGATACGCAGTATTTT. It yields the protein CASSGRPRTSGSSSSTDTQYF.

This clone was seen a few times. The gene calls are TRBV24-1 and TRBJ1-2, with 7 bases that match TRBD1. The germline V gene encodes CDR1 KGHDR and CDR2 SFDVKD. Germline trimming cut 4 bases from V and 3 bases from J; bases unmatched to any gene: 1. This CDR3 spans 13 amino acids. The CDR3 region has the DNA TGTGCCACCAGTGACGGGACAGACTATGGCTACACCTTC. Its protein is CATSDGTDYGYTF.

The V and J genes are TRBV19 and TRBJ1-2, with 7 positions matching TRBD1. CDR1 LNHDA and CDR2 SQIVND come from the germline V gene (reference sequence). The CDR3 has 14 amino acids. V gave up 5 bases and J gave up 5 bases; unmatched junction bases: 8. The CDR3: CASSGQGVAYGYTF. DNA of the CDR3: TGTGCCAGTAGTGGGCAGGGGGTTGCTTATGGCTACACCTTC.

V and J are TRBV5-4 and TRBJ1-3; tentative D call: TRBD1 (6 bases). Germline CDR1 reads SGHNT; CDR2 reads YYREEE (reference sequence). Between the trimmed V and J ends, which lost 0 bases and 1 base, there was a span of 11 bases. The CDR3 loop spans 16 amino acids. The CDR3 spells CASSLGGGASGNTIYF. CDR3 in DNA: TGTGCCAGCAGCTTGGGAGGGGGAGCTTCTGGAAACACCATATATTTT.

The chain recombines TRBV5-4 with TRBJ2-3, with TRBD2 matching over 7 bases. Per germline, CDR1 SGHNT and CDR2 YYREEE (reference sequence). This CDR3 comprises 15 residues. J was trimmed by 0 bases and V by 2 bases; bases with no gene match: 3. The CDR3 spells CASSFSGRSTDTQYF. The CDR3, as DNA: TGTGCCAGCAGCTTCTCCGGGAGGAGCACAGATACGCAGTATTTT.

V usage is TRBV11-3 and J usage is TRBJ2-7; TRBD2 agrees at 9 bases. This CDR3 region has 16 residues. Germline assignment: CDR1 SGHNT and CDR2 YENEEA. Trimming cost V 4 bases and J 5 bases; bases outside gene matches: 12. The CDR3 bases are TGTGCCAGCAGCTATTCGATTAGCGGGAGTTGGAACGAGCAGTACTTC. Its protein is CASSYSISGSWNEQYF.

The rearrangement joins TRBV24-1 to TRBJ2-3, with no clear D. V lost 3 bases and J 7 bases, leaving 4 bases between the germline ends. The length of the CDR3 is 11 residues. Germline values: CDR1 KGHDR, CDR2 SFDVKD. As DNA, the CDR3 is TGTGCCACCAGTGATAGCCATACGCAGTATTTT. It translates to CATSDSHTQYF.

The chain carries TRBV6-5 and TRBJ2-7, with D perhaps matching TRBD1 (6 bases). This CDR3 is built from 15 residues. V lost 10 bases and J lost 2, with 21 bases in between. Germline V lookup: CDR1 MNHEY, CDR2 SVGAGI. CDR3 in amino acids: CAIARGLGAAYEQYF. The CDR3 nucleotides read TGTGCCATTGCTAGGGGATTGGGGGCGGCCTACGAGCAGTACTTC.